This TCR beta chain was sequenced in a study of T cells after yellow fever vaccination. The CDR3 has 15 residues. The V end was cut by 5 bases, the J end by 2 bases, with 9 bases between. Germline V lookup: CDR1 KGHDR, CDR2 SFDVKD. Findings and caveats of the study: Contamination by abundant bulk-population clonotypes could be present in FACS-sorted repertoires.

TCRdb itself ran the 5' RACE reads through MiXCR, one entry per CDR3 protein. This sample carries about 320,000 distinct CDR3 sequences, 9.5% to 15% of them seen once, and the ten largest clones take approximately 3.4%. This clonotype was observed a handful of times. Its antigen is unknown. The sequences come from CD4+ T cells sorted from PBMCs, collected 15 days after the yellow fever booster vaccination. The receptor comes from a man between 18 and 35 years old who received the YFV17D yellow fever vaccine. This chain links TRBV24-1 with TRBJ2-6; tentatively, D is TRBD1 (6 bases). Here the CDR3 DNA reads TGTGCCACCAGTGGTCACAGGGCTGGGGCCAACGTCCTGACTTTC. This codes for CATSGHRAGANVLTF.